The sequence of this TCR beta chain was determined in a study of blood T cell repertoires in COVID-19. Study summary: Nucleic acid was either cDNA or gDNA, and it came from T cells, B-cell-depleted T cells, or PBMCs.

Germline lookup yields CDR1 SGHTS and CDR2 YDEGEE. This CDR3 has 15 residues. V lost 1 base and J lost 6; bases outside the gene matches: 7. This clone was observed once. Original methodology: Counts of nucleated cells, estimated from reference gene primer amplification, were obtained. Clones were read by immunoSEQ multiplex PCR, and TCRdb kept only the in-frame ones, dropping some. That table furnishes V, J and clone size, whereas the DNA furnished D and trimming. Of around 270,000 clones in the sample, over 75% were seen once. Sequenced material: peripheral blood. The rearrangement links TRBV5-8 to TRBJ2-1; the match to TRBD1 covers 7 bases. The TCR originated in a woman in her forties or fifties with acute or convalescent COVID-19. The CDR3 coding sequence is TGTGCCAGCAGCTTGACAGGGGCTAGGGTCAATGAGCAGTTCTTC. Translated: CASSLTGARVNEQFF.